The source of this TCR beta chain is a study of cytomegalovirus exposure and HLA in healthy donors. Findings and caveats of the study: The authors later found HLA-associated TCR beta chains more clonally expanded than equally common others. Compared with the approximately 670-donor mean, an Asian-associated ancestry cluster reportedly had fewer N-insertions, according to a later analysis.

The CDR3 has 15 residues. Germline CDR1 reads LNHNV; CDR2 reads YYDKDF (reference sequence). For this clone: Its antigen is not known.

The PCR made use of 60 Vbeta and 13 Jbeta primers. Clones were sequenced by immunoSEQ multiplex PCR, and TCRdb holds only the in-frame ones, with some missing. The profile shows some 180,000 clones, 77% of them singletons. The chain links TRBV15 to TRBJ2-5; 11 bases are shared with TRBD2. The DNA end is a closer match to TRBJ2-7, so the J assignment may be wrong. The origin of this receptor is a woman aged 60 to 75 in good health and CMV-seropositive. What was sequenced was PBMCs. CDR3 DNA sequence: TGTGCCACCAGCAGACTAGCGGGAGGCTCCTACGAGCAGTACTTC. This sequence encodes CATSRLAGGSYEQYF.